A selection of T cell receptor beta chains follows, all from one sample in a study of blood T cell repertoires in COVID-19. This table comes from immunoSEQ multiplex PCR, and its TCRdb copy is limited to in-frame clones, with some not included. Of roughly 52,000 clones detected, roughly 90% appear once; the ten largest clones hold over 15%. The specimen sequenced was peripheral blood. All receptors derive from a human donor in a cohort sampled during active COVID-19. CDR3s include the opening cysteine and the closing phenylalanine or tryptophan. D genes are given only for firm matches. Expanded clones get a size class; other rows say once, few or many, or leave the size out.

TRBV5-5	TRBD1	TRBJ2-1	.	CASSRQGAGPYNEQFF	TGTGCCAGCAGCCGGCAGGGGGCTGGGCCCTACAATGAGCAGTTCTTC
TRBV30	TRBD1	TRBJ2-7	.	CAWSKDRLSYEQYF	TGTGCCTGGAGCAAGGACAGGCTGTCCTACGAGCAGTACTTC
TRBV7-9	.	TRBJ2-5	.	CASSPSGDETQYF	TGTGCCAGCAGTCCATCCGGAGACGAGACCCAGTACTTC
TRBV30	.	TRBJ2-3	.	CAWTGAGTDTQYF	TGTGCCTGGACAGGGGCCGGCACAGATACGCAGTATTTT
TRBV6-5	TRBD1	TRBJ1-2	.	CASSAGQAGYGYTF	TGTGCCAGCAGCGCGGGACAGGCGGGCTATGGCTACACCTTC
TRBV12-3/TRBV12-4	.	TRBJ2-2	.	CASSARVSGELFF	TGTGCCAGCTCGGCCAGGGTCTCCGGGGAGCTGTTTTTT
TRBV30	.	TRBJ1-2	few	CAWTRDGGAGGYGYTF	TGTGCCTGGACAAGGGATGGGGGCGCGGGAGGTTATGGCTACACCTTC
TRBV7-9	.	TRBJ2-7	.	CASSLGDNRNLNQYF	TGTGCCAGCAGCTTAGGAGACAACCGAAATCTCAATCAGTACTTC
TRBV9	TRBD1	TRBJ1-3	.	CASSARDSPSGNTIYF	TGTGCCAGCAGCGCCCGGGACAGCCCTTCTGGAAACACCATATATTTT
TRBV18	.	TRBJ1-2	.	CASSSVTANYGYTF	TGTGCCAGCTCCTCTGTGACTGCTAACTATGGCTACACCTTC
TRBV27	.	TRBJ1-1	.	CASSLRELTEAFF	TGTGCCAGCAGTTTACGGGAGCTTACTGAAGCTTTCTTT
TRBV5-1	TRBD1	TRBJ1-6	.	CASSSGQYSYNSPLHF	TGCGCCAGCAGTTCGGGACAGTACTCCTATAATTCACCCCTCCACTTT
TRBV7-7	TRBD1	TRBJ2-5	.	CASSRRGLGETQYF	TGTGCCAGCAGCCGCAGGGGGCTGGGGGAGACCCAGTACTTC
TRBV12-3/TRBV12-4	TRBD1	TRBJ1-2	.	CASSTNRGRGYTF	TGTGCCAGCAGTACCAACAGGGGCCGAGGCTACACCTTC
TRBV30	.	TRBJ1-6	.	CAWSPRWGENSPLHF	TGTGCCTGGAGTCCCCGGTGGGGGGAAAATTCACCCCTCCACTTT
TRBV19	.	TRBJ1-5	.	CASSIPRGFNQPQHF	TGTGCCAGTAGTATCCCCCGCGGGTTCAATCAGCCCCAGCATTTT
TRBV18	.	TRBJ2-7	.	CASSRTESFSGEQYF	TGTGCCAGCTCCCGGACGGAGTCATTTTCAGGGGAGCAGTACTTC
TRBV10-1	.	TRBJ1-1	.	CASSARGGRNTEAFF	TGCGCCAGCAGTGCGCGGGGGGGGAGGAACACTGAAGCTTTCTTT
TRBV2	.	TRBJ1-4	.	CASSEGPRERGEKLFF	TGTGCCAGCAGTGAAGGGCCCCGAGAACGAGGCGAAAAACTGTTTTTT
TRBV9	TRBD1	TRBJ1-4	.	CASSVDPGGFTNEKLFF	TGTGCCAGCAGCGTAGATCCAGGGGGCTTCACTAATGAAAAACTGTTTTTT
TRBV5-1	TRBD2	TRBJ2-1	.	CASSPGTSGAYNEQFF	TGCGCCAGCAGCCCCGGGACTAGCGGAGCCTACAATGAGCAGTTCTTC
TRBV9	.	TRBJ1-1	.	CASSVEGLTGEAFF	TGTGCCAGCAGCGTAGAGGGACTCACAGGTGAAGCTTTCTTT
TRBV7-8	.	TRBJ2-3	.	CASTPLGGTDTQYF	TGTGCCAGCACCCCGTTGGGCGGGACAGATACGCAGTATTTT
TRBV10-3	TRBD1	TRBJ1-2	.	CAISESTGTPYGYTF	TGTGCCATCAGTGAGTCGACAGGGACCCCCTATGGCTACACCTTC
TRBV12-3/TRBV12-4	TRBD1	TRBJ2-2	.	CASRQQGFGELFF	TGTGCCAGCCGACAACAGGGGTTCGGGGAGCTGTTTTTT
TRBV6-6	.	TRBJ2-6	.	CASSLSGANVLTF	TGTGCCAGCAGCCTCTCTGGGGCCAACGTCCTGACTTTC
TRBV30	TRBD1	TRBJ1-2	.	CAWTGTGRRNYGYTF	TGTGCCTGGACCGGGACAGGGCGAAGGAACTATGGCTACACCTTC
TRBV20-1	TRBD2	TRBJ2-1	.	CSASPTGGGAVRNEQFF	TGCAGTGCTAGTCCTACTGGCGGGGGGGCGGTAAGGAATGAGCAGTTCTTC
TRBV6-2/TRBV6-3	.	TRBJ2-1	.	CASSGTSYNEQFF	TGTGCCAGCAGCGGGACATCCTACAATGAGCAGTTCTTC
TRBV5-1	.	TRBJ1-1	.	CASSLGRVEITEAFF	TGCGCCAGCAGCTTGGGCAGGGTCGAAATCACTGAAGCTTTCTTT
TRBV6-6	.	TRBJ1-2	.	CASRFPGLSPYGYTF	TGTGCCAGCAGGTTTCCGGGACTTTCCCCCTATGGCTACACCTTC
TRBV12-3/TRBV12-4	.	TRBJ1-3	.	CASSFSPGNTIYF	TGTGCCAGCAGTTTTAGCCCCGGAAACACCATATATTTT
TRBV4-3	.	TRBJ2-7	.	CASSVRYGYSYEQYF	TGCGCCAGCAGCGTCCGGTACGGGTACTCCTACGAGCAGTACTTC
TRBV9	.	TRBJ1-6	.	CASSVGPKTPYNSPLHF	TGTGCCAGCAGCGTAGGGCCAAAGACACCCTATAATTCACCCCTCCACTTT
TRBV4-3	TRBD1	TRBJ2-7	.	CASSQALGGPLGEQYF	TGCGCCAGCAGCCAAGCCCTAGGGGGCCCACTGGGCGAGCAGTACTTC
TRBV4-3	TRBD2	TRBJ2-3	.	CASSQDRWAGVTDTQYF	TGCGCCAGCAGCCAAGACCGGTGGGCGGGGGTCACAGATACGCAGTATTTT
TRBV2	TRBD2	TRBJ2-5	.	CASSEGGLPGTQYF	TGTGCCAGCAGTGAAGGGGGACTACCCGGGACCCAGTACTTC
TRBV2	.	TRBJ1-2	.	CATTGTQRNYGYTF	TGTGCCACCACCGGGACACAACGAAACTATGGCTACACCTTC
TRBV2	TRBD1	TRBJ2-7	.	CASRFRDRGSFEQYF	TGTGCCAGCAGGTTCCGGGACAGGGGATCTTTCGAGCAGTACTTC
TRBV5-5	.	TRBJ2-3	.	CASSFGSADTQYF	TGTGCCAGCAGCTTCGGTTCGGCAGATACGCAGTATTTT
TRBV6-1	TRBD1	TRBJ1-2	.	CASSDLNRGNGYTF	TGTGCCAGCAGTGACCTAAACAGGGGGAATGGCTACACCTTC
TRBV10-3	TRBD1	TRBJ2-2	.	CAIDQTGGAYTGELFF	TGTGCCATCGATCAAACAGGGGGCGCATACACCGGGGAGCTGTTTTTT
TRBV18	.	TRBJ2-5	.	CASSPPEETQYF	TGTGCCAGCTCACCACCGGAGGAGACCCAGTACTTC
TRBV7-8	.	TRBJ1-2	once	CASSSAEGYLNYGYTF	TGTGCCAGCAGCTCTGCGGAGGGTTATTTAAACTATGGCTACACCTTC
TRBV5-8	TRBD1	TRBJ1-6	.	CASSTGTGAYNSPLHF	TGTGCCAGCAGCACCGGGACAGGGGCCTATAATTCACCCCTCCACTTT
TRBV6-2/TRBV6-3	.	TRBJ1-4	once	CASTPAPRSYESTNEKLFF	TGTGCCAGCACCCCCGCGCCCCGGTCCTACGAATCAACTAATGAAAAACTGTTTTTT
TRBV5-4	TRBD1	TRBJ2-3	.	CASSSRGPDTQYF	TGTGCCAGCAGCTCGAGGGGGCCAGATACGCAGTATTTT